One and the same sample provided the 27 T cell receptor beta chains below, sequenced in a study of a mutant IDH1 vaccine in newly diagnosed glioma. No cognate antigen is known for these TCRs. Documented time point: week 35, safety follow-up. All doses held 300 ug of mutant IDH1 20-mer peptide, with topical imiquimod. The method was immunoSEQ multiplex PCR; TCRdb's version includes in-frame clones alone and lacks a portion of them. The sample lists approximately 62,000 clones, 80% to 85% occurring once. The sample was PBMCs, taken from a glioma patient whose treatment included an IDH1 peptide vaccine. Receptor source: a young man with glioma.

The V call is TRBV7-6, the J call TRBJ1-6; possible D gene TRBD1, 5 bases. The CDR3 spans 15 residues. Per germline, CDR1 SGHVS and CDR2 FNYEAQ. V shed 1 base and J shed 6 bases, with 10 bases lying between them. CDR3 sequence: CASSLGGRGNSPLHF. The CDR3 nucleotides read TGTGCCAGCAGCTTAGGGGGGAGGGGTAATTCACCCCTCCACTTT. Drawing the rest from reference TRBV7-6 and TRBJ1-6, the complete variable domain is GAGVSQSPRYKVTKRGQDVALRCDPISGHVSLYWYRQALGQGPEFLTYFNYEAQQDKSGLPNDRFSAERPEGSISTLTIQRTEQRDSAMYRCASSLGGRGNSPLHFGNGTRLTVT.

The rearrangement uses TRBV4-2 and TRBJ2-7, with 11 bases fitting TRBD1. The CDR3 is made up of 14 amino acids. The V segment lost 6 bases and the J segment 3 bases; nucleotides outside the gene matches: 4. The germline V gene encodes CDR1 LGHNA and CDR2 YNFKEQ. CDR3 region: CASSRGQGDYEQYF. The CDR3 bases are TGTGCCAGCAGTCGGGGACAGGGGGACTACGAGCAGTACTTC.

CDR3 amino acids: CMGGAPNTGELFF. The DNA for the CDR3 is TGTATGGGGGGGGCCCCGAACACCGGGGAGCTGTTTTTT. The genes are TRBV30 and TRBJ2-2; the D gene is possibly TRBD2 (7 bases). From germline, CDR1 is GTSNPN and CDR2 SVGIG (reference sequence). The CDR3 length is 13 residues.

The chain couples TRBV2 to TRBJ1-2; possibly TRBD1 for D (5 bases). The CDR3 has 14 amino acids. Germline lookup yields CDR1 SNHLY and CDR2 FYNNEI. The germline V and J ends were trimmed by 2 bases and 4 bases, with 11 bases remaining between them. The CDR3 bases are TGTGCCAGCAGTGAATCGTCGGGGACCTATGGCTACACCTTC. Its translation is CASSESSGTYGYTF.

The J gene is TRBJ1-3, the V gene TRBV15; D unclear. The CDR3 has 17 amino acids. Germline V lookup: CDR1 LNHNV, CDR2 YYDKDF (reference sequence). V was clipped by 0 bases and J by 4 bases, with 16 bases between them. CDR3 coding DNA: TGTGCCACCAGCAGAGATTACCCTGCGCAAGGGGGAAACACCATATATTTT. This encodes CATSRDYPAQGGNTIYF.

The chain combines TRBV6-5 with TRBJ1-6; D is ambiguous. CDR1 is MNHEY, CDR2 SVGAGI, per germline. CDR3 length: 14 amino acids. The ends were cut back, 2 bases at V and 9 bases at J, with 11 bases in the middle. CDR3 protein: CASSYPGQTSPLHF. The CDR3 DNA sequence: TGTGCCAGCAGTTACCCAGGCCAGACTTCACCCCTCCACTTT.

This sequence joins TRBV19 and TRBJ2-1, with D unresolved. V was clipped by 5 bases and J by 0 bases, with 17 bases between them. Germline V gene lookup returns CDR1 LNHDA and CDR2 SQIVND (reference sequence). CDR3 length: 17 residues. CDR3 DNA: TGTGCCAGTAGTCCTAGGTCCTTTCTGAGCTCCTACAATGAGCAGTTCTTC. This gives the protein CASSPRSFLSSYNEQFF.

The genes are TRBV28 and TRBJ1-2; no reliable D call. The CDR3 has 15 residues. From germline, CDR1 is MDHEN and CDR2 SYDVKM. Between the trimmed V and J ends, which lost 5 bases and 4 bases, there was a span of 17 bases. The CDR3, as DNA: TGTGCCAGCAGTCCAATCGGGAAGGTAGCCTATGGCTACACCTTC. Protein product: CASSPIGKVAYGYTF.

The chain links TRBV27 to TRBJ2-1, with a possible D match to TRBD1 (5 bases). The CDR3 extends over 14 amino acids. Germline loops: CDR1 MNHEY, CDR2 SMNVEV (reference sequence). Trimming stripped 2 bases from V and 5 bases from J, with 10 bases between. The CDR3 is CASSLLQANNEQFF. The CDR3 DNA follows: TGTGCCAGCAGTTTACTACAGGCTAACAATGAGCAGTTCTTC.

The chain carries TRBV27 and TRBJ1-2; no clear D gene. V lost 7 bases, J lost 7 bases, and 16 bases lay in between. CDR1 is MNHEY, CDR2 SMNVEV, per germline (reference sequence). The CDR3 consists of 13 residues. The chain's CDR3 is CASTQNPSRGYTF. In DNA, the CDR3 is TGTGCCAGCACCCAAAACCCTTCTCGTGGCTACACCTTC.

The chain carries TRBV6-1 and TRBJ2-2; tentative D call: TRBD1 (5 bases). There are 20 residues in the CDR3. Germline-derived CDR1 and CDR2 are MNHNS and SASEGT. Trimming stripped 2 bases from V and 0 bases from J, with 22 bases between. The DNA of the CDR3 is TGTGCCAGCAGTGAACTGGTTCAGGGTAACATCCATACGAACACCGGGGAGCTGTTTTTT. Residues: CASSELVQGNIHTNTGELFF.

J is TRBJ2-3 and V is TRBV7-9; no reliable D call. In germline, CDR1 is SEHNR, CDR2 FQNEAQ (reference sequence). V was cut by 2 bases and J by 1 base, with 7 bases left in between. The CDR3 totals 14 residues. DNA of the CDR3: TGTGCCAGCAGCTTAAGGGCCGGCACAGATACGCAGTATTTT. This gives the protein CASSLRAGTDTQYF.

The chain links TRBV4-1 to TRBJ2-7; 8 bases map to TRBD2. The CDR3 is 16 amino acids. V gave up 3 bases and J gave up 1 base; unmatched junction bases: 8. Per germline, CDR1 MGHRA and CDR2 YSYEKL. CDR3 region: CASSHQVAGLSYEQYF. The CDR3 nucleotides read TGCGCCAGCAGCCACCAGGTAGCGGGGCTATCCTACGAGCAGTACTTC.

V usage is TRBV27 and J usage is TRBJ2-2; D call uncertain. V lost 3 bases, J lost 2 bases, and 7 bases lay in between. Germline CDR1 MNHEY, CDR2 SMNVEV (reference sequence). The CDR3 is 14 amino acids. The DNA of the CDR3 is TGTGCCAGCAGTTTTATGGGAAACACCGGGGAGCTGTTTTTT. Translation gives CASSFMGNTGELFF.

The chain couples TRBV18 to TRBJ1-4; the D gene is possibly TRBD1 (5 bases). Germline values: CDR1 KGHSH, CDR2 LQKENI. V was pared by 1 base and J by 3 bases, with 9 bases between. The CDR3 length is 15 residues. The CDR3 sequence: CASSPLGGPNEKLFF. The CDR3 DNA reads TGTGCCAGCTCACCACTGGGGGGACCTAATGAAAAACTGTTTTTT.

With respect to this clone: The same CDR3 arises from other DNA sequences in this sample as well. V and J are TRBV2 and TRBJ2-7; D might be TRBD2 (6 bases). Per the germline V gene, CDR1 is SNHLY and CDR2 is FYNNEI. The ends were cut back, 5 bases at V and 3 bases at J, with 11 bases in the middle. This CDR3 comprises 13 residues. The CDR3 region has the DNA TGTGCCAGCAGTCCCGGAGGGGTCTACGAGCAGTACTTC. Protein sequence: CASSPGGVYEQYF. The whole variable domain, filled in from reference TRBV2 and TRBJ2-7, reads EPEVTQTPSHQVTQMGQEVILRCVPISNHLYFYWYRQILGQKVEFLVSFYNNEISEKSEIFDDQFSVERPDGSNFTLKIRSTKLEDSAMYFCASSPGGVYEQYFGPGTRLTVT.

The chain uses TRBV9 and TRBJ1-3; no clear D. Per germline, CDR1 SGDLS and CDR2 YYNGEE. V shed 0 bases and J shed 0 bases, with 10 bases lying between them. The CDR3 is 16 amino acids. The CDR3 sequence: CASSVEARVSGNTIYF. The CDR3 nucleotides read TGTGCCAGCAGCGTAGAAGCAAGGGTCTCTGGAAACACCATATATTTT.

This sequence joins TRBV19 and TRBJ2-7; the D gene is possibly TRBD2 (5 bases). Trimming cost V 5 bases and J 1 base, with 21 bases left between them. CDR1 and CDR2 (germline): LNHDA, SQIVND (reference sequence). This CDR3 has 17 residues. Written as DNA, the CDR3 is TGTGCCAGTAGTTCCGGGGTTTCTACCATTCATTCCTACGAGCAGTACTTC. It specifies CASSSGVSTIHSYEQYF.

The rearrangement uses TRBV14 and TRBJ1-2, with 8 bases identical to TRBD1. Germline trimming cut 2 bases from V and 7 bases from J; bases unmatched to any gene: 3. Germline CDR1 is SGHDN and CDR2 is FVKESK. The CDR3 extends over 13 amino acids. In DNA form, the CDR3 reads TGTGCCAGCAGCCAACCAGGGGGCGGTGGCTACACCTTC. This encodes CASSQPGGGGYTF.

This chain connects TRBV4-1 to TRBJ1-3; TRBD1 matches 9 bases. Germline CDR1 MGHRA, CDR2 YSYEKL. V dropped 2 bases and J dropped 0; count of bases not matched to a gene: 5. The CDR3 totals 17 residues. The CDR3 is CASSQHRDRDSGNTIYF. In DNA form, the CDR3 reads TGCGCCAGCAGCCAACATAGGGACAGGGACTCTGGAAACACCATATATTTT.

The CDR3 DNA sequence: TGTGCCAGCAGCGTAGCATTCCCCTTCCCCGGGGAGCTGTTTTTT. It specifies CASSVAFPFPGELFF. The chain uses TRBV9 and TRBJ2-2; D ambiguous. Germline CDR1 is SGDLS and CDR2 is YYNGEE. The CDR3 has 15 amino acids. V was trimmed by 0 bases and J by 6 bases, leaving 12 bases between them.

CDR3 region: CASSPITGLHEQYF. CDR3 nucleotides: TGCGCCAGCAGCCCTATTACAGGGCTCCACGAGCAGTACTTC. The chain employs TRBV4-1 and TRBJ2-7; possible D gene TRBD1, 6 bases. Germline assignment: CDR1 MGHRA and CDR2 YSYEKL. The CDR3 is 14 residues long. Trimming stripped 4 bases from V and 5 bases from J, with 15 bases between.

This clone was seen a few times. V gene TRBV5-4 combines with J gene TRBJ1-1, with D perhaps matching TRBD1 (5 bases). The CDR3 is 14 amino acids. From germline, CDR1 is SGHNT and CDR2 YYREEE (reference sequence). V lost 4 bases and J lost 4, with 14 bases in between. The CDR3 DNA reads as TGTGCCAGCAGCCCGGGACGGAGGAGCACTGAAGCTTTCTTT. It specifies CASSPGRRSTEAFF.

The rearrangement uses TRBV7-9 and TRBJ2-1, with TRBD1 matching over 8 bases. Germline loops: CDR1 SEHNR, CDR2 FQNEAQ (reference sequence). This CDR3 spans 16 amino acids. J was trimmed by 0 bases and V by 5 bases; bases with no gene match: 6. This CDR3 is CASSTNRGSSYNEQFF. As DNA, the CDR3 is TGTGCCAGCAGCACGAACAGGGGGAGCTCCTACAATGAGCAGTTCTTC.

V gene TRBV11-2 combines with J gene TRBJ1-1; 8 bases agree with TRBD1. The germline V gene encodes CDR1 SGHAT and CDR2 FQNNGV. This CDR3 is 15 amino acids long. V lost 4 bases and J lost 1; bases outside the gene matches: 5. Here the CDR3 DNA reads TGTGCCAGCAGCTCCTCAGACAGGGGGAACACTGAAGCTTTCTTT. It encodes CASSSSDRGNTEAFF.

This clone was observed a few times. One end of the junction varies from germline; a read error may be responsible. V and J are TRBV18 and TRBJ1-2; 7 bases fit TRBD1. The CDR3 loop spans 14 amino acids. The germline V gene encodes CDR1 KGHSH and CDR2 LQKENI. This CDR3 is CASSPTLGTDARNF. The CDR3 DNA sequence: TGTGCCAGCTCACCGACCCTCGGGACAGACGCCAGAAACTTC. The full variable domain, completed using reference TRBV18 and TRBJ1-2, is NAGVMQNPRHLVRRRGQEARLRCSPMKGHSHVYWYRQLPEEGLKFMVYLQKENIIDESGMPKERFSAEFPKEGPSILRIQQVVRGDSAAYFCASSPTLGTDARNFGSGTRLTVV.

The chain uses TRBV19 and TRBJ1-2, with 8 positions matching TRBD1. This CDR3 region has 16 residues. The ends lost 2 bases at V and 4 bases at J; junction bases unmatched: 9. Germline V gene lookup returns CDR1 LNHDA and CDR2 SQIVND (reference sequence). CDR3 amino acids: CASSILGTGPSYGYTF. CDR3 nucleotides: TGTGCCAGTAGTATACTAGGGACAGGCCCATCCTATGGCTACACCTTC.